This TCR beta chain came from a study of cytomegalovirus exposure and HLA in healthy donors. The donors were part of the validation cohort, which consisted of over a hundred subjects and was separate from the first cohort of hundreds of subjects. Study results and caveats: Rarity held for most TCR sequences, but there were some public TCRs that occurred in many donors.

Profiled with immunoSEQ multiplex PCR; TCRdb holds only in-frame clones, not every one. The table lists 250,000 or so clones, just under 90% of them singletons. V was clipped by 2 bases and J by 5 bases; unmatched bases: 18. Per germline, CDR1 LGHNA and CDR2 YSLEER. This CDR3 spans 19 amino acids. A single count supports this clone. Antigen specificity is unknown. The J gene is TRBJ2-3, the V gene TRBV4-3; TRBD1 aligns across 8 bases. Sequenced material: PBMCs. The TCR was taken from a man younger than 35 in good health and CMV-seronegative. The CDR3: CASSQRQGALSGERDTQYF. The CDR3 DNA reads as TGCGCCAGCAGCCAACGCCAGGGGGCGTTGAGCGGAGAGAGAGATACGCAGTATTTT.